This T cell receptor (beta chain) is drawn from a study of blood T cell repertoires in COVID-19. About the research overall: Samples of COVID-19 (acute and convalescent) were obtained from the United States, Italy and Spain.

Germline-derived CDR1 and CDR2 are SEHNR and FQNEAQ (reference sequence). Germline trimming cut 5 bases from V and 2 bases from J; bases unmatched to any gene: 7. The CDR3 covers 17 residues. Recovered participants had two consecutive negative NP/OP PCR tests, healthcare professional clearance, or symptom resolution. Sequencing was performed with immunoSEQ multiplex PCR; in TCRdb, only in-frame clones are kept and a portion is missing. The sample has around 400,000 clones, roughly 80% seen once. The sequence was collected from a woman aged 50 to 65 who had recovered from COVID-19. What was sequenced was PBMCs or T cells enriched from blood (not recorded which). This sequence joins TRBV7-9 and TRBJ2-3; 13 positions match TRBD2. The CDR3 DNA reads TGTGCCAGCAGCCCCGGGACTAGCGGGGCACCCACAGATACGCAGTATTTT. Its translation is CASSPGTSGAPTDTQYF.